This TCR beta chain was obtained from a study of cytomegalovirus exposure and HLA in healthy donors. Overall study: An early release of data contained roughly 90 million unique TCRs, which came from HLA-typed donors.

Healthy bone marrow donors made up the cohort. A note on this clone: Antigen unknown.

The PCR employed 60 Vbeta primers together with 13 Jbeta primers. Profiling relied on immunoSEQ multiplex PCR, and the TCRdb table lists in-frame clones only, not all of them. Among 90,000 to 150,000 clones listed, over 65% were seen once. General observations from the study: Highly shared variants forming one cluster were likely a sequencing artifact. The classifier was said to identify cytomegalovirus status with high specificity and sensitivity.

This CDR3 has 15 residues. Germline lookup yields CDR1 LNHDA and CDR2 SQIVND (reference sequence). V gave up 2 bases and J gave up 9 bases; unmatched junction bases: 4. The TCR sequence derives from a woman younger than 45 in good health and CMV-seropositive. V is TRBV19 and J is TRBJ2-1; TRBD2 matches at 13 bases. The specimen sequenced was PBMCs. This chain's CDR3 is CASSITSGGATEQFF. Written as DNA, the CDR3 is TGTGCCAGTAGTATAACTAGCGGGGGGGCTACTGAGCAGTTCTTC.